This entry lists 21 T cell receptor beta chains sequenced from one sample in a study of blood T cell repertoires in COVID-19. The data were produced by immunoSEQ multiplex PCR, yet TCRdb's version contains in-frame clones alone and is incomplete. The sample includes some 400,000 clones, approximately 90% of them seen just once. The sample comprised PBMCs or T cells enriched from blood (not recorded which). Every receptor here comes from a woman in her thirties or forties who had been exposed to COVID-19.

V is TRBV11-2 and J is TRBJ2-2, with 9 nucleotides matching TRBD2. The V and J ends lost 3 bases and 2 bases, in that order; junction bases with no gene match: 4. The germline gives CDR1 SGHAT, CDR2 FQNNGV. The CDR3 has 16 residues. As DNA, the CDR3 is TGTGCCAGCAGCTTCGTAGCGGGGGCAAACACCGGGGAGCTGTTTTTT. Translated, it gives CASSFVAGANTGELFF.

The chain carries TRBV3-1 (or the pseudogene TRBV3-2) and TRBJ2-7, with a tentative D call TRBD1 (5 bases). V gave up 0 bases and J gave up 6 bases, with 18 bases separating them. Germline V CDR1 and CDR2: LGHDT, YNNKEL (reference sequence). The length of the CDR3 is 16 residues. The CDR3 bases are TGTGCCAGCAGCCAAGAAGTGGGGCGGCGACGTGGCGAGCAGTACTTC. Its translation is CASSQEVGRRRGEQYF.

The gene calls are TRBV7-8 and TRBJ2-3; TRBD1 matches at 8 bases. J lost 4 bases, V lost 5 bases, and 5 bases had no gene match. The CDR3 spans 14 residues. Germline lookup yields CDR1 SGHVS and CDR2 FQNEAQ. CDR3 loop: CASSRGQGPDTQYF. The CDR3, as DNA: TGTGCCAGCAGCCGAGGACAGGGCCCAGATACGCAGTATTTT.

The chain carries TRBV30 and TRBJ2-1; TRBD1 matches 10 bases. After removal of 2 bases from V and 4 bases from J, the junction contained 11 bases not matched to a gene. The CDR3 is made up of 17 amino acids. Germline V gene sequence: CDR1 GTSNPN, CDR2 SVGIG (reference sequence). The CDR3 here is CAWSTGGGDRGYNEQFF. CDR3 coding DNA: TGTGCCTGGAGTACGGGGGGTGGGGACAGGGGTTACAATGAGCAGTTCTTC.

V is TRBV5-6 and J is TRBJ2-1; the match to TRBD2 covers 8 bases. The CDR3 loop spans 15 amino acids. J lost 5 bases, V lost 3 bases, and 7 bases had no gene match. Germline CDR1 reads SGHDT; CDR2 reads YYEEEE. In nucleotides, the CDR3 is TGTGCCAGCAGCTCCCCGGGACTAGTTCACAATGAGCAGTTCTTC. Translation: CASSSPGLVHNEQFF.

The chain links TRBV19 to TRBJ1-1; D unresolved. Germline lookup yields CDR1 LNHDA and CDR2 SQIVND (reference sequence). Trimming cost V 9 bases and J 2 bases, with 10 bases left between them. The CDR3 runs to 12 residues. CDR3 sequence: CASTLGNTEAFF. The CDR3, as DNA: TGTGCCAGCACTTTGGGCAACACTGAAGCTTTCTTT.

V gene TRBV9 combines with J gene TRBJ2-1, with a possible D match to TRBD1 (6 bases). With 6 bases removed from V and 9 bases from J, the gap between germline ends came to 22 bases. The CDR3 sequence is 15 residues long. CDR1 and CDR2 from the germline V gene are SGDLS and YYNGEE. The CDR3 sequence is CASTQTGQTNTEQFF. The DNA of the CDR3 is TGTGCCAGCACGCAAACCGGACAGACGAATACTGAGCAGTTCTTC. The entire variable domain, with the rest obtained from reference TRBV9 and TRBJ2-1, is as follows: DSGVTQTPKHLITATGQRVTLRCSPRSGDLSVYWYQQSLDQGLQFLIQYYNGEERAKGNILERFSAQQFPDLHSELNLSSLELGDSALYFCASTQTGQTNTEQFFGPGTRLTVL.

This clone was detected only once. The chain is built from TRBV24-1 and TRBJ2-2; TRBD1 matches at 7 bases. V shed 0 bases and J 5 bases; nucleotides not matched to a gene: 2. The length of the CDR3 is 15 residues. Germline lookup yields CDR1 KGHDR and CDR2 SFDVKD. CDR3 amino acids: CATSDLTGETGELFF. Here the CDR3 DNA reads TGTGCCACCAGTGATTTGACAGGGGAGACCGGGGAGCTGTTTTTT.

V usage is TRBV6-2 or TRBV6-3 and J usage is TRBJ2-7; TRBD2 aligns across 7 bases. Germline CDR1 reads MNHEY; CDR2 reads SVGEGT. The CDR3 contains 17 residues. Germline trimming cut 3 bases from V and 1 base from J; bases unmatched to any gene: 12. The CDR3 reads CASSYRSRTRSSYEQYF. In DNA form, the CDR3 reads TGTGCCAGCAGTTATCGATCCAGGACTAGGTCTTCCTACGAGCAGTACTTC.

The chain joins TRBV2 to TRBJ2-7, with D unresolved. Germline lookup yields CDR1 SNHLY and CDR2 FYNNEI. CDR3 length: 12 amino acids. Trimming stripped 6 bases from V and 2 bases from J, with 8 bases between. Here the CDR3 reads CASSQAPYEQYF. The CDR3, as DNA: TGTGCCAGCAGCCAGGCCCCCTACGAGCAGTACTTC. Based on the CDR3 plus reference TRBV2 and TRBJ2-7, the full variable domain is EPEVTQTPSHQVTQMGQEVILRCVPISNHLYFYWYRQILGQKVEFLVSFYNNEISEKSEIFDDQFSVERPDGSNFTLKIRSTKLEDSAMYFCASSQAPYEQYFGPGTRLTVT.

V gene TRBV30 combines with J gene TRBJ1-4, with D perhaps TRBD1 (5 bases). V was trimmed by 2 bases and J by 7 bases, leaving 11 bases between them. Germline V gives CDR1 GTSNPN, CDR2 SVGIG (reference sequence). The CDR3 length is 13 residues. In DNA form, the CDR3 reads TGTGCCTGGAGTCCTCGGGGGGGTGAAAAACTGTTTTTT. Amino acid sequence: CAWSPRGGEKLFF.

The CDR3 reads CASSLVGANYGYTF. Written as DNA, the CDR3 is TGTGCCAGCAGCTTAGTGGGAGCTAACTATGGCTACACCTTC. This chain joins TRBV7-2 and TRBJ1-2, with D unresolved. This CDR3 has 14 residues. The germline CDR1 and CDR2 sequences are SGHTA and FQGNSA. Trimming left V 1 base short and J 0 bases short, with 6 bases between. The variable domain in full, completed from reference TRBV7-2 and TRBJ1-2, reads GAGVSQSPSNKVTEKGKDVELRCDPISGHTALYWYRQSLGQGLEFLIYFQGNSAPDKSGLPSDRFSAERTGGSVSTLTIQRTQQEDSAVYLCASSLVGANYGYTFGSGTRLTVV.

This clone was counted a single time. This chain links TRBV30 with TRBJ1-2, with 8 bases identical to TRBD1. The CDR3 spans 14 residues. The junction had 10 bases not matched to a gene; V was cut back by 7 bases and J by 3 bases. Germline V CDR1 and CDR2: GTSNPN, SVGIG (reference sequence). The CDR3 nucleotides are TGTGCCTTGACGCAGGGGGCGCAGGACTATGGCTACACCTTC. Amino acid sequence: CALTQGAQDYGYTF.

The chain uses TRBV18 and TRBJ1-5; D remains unclear. CDR1 is KGHSH, CDR2 LQKENI, per germline. Trimming cost V 5 bases and J 5 bases, with 10 bases left between them. This CDR3 has 13 residues. CDR3: CASSYDTDQPQHF. For the CDR3, the DNA is TGTGCCAGCTCATACGACACAGATCAGCCCCAGCATTTT.

This rearrangement joins TRBV27 to TRBJ1-1; D is perhaps TRBD1 (6 bases). CDR1 and CDR2 (germline): MNHEY, SMNVEV (reference sequence). V was shortened by 5 bases and J by 0 bases, with 13 bases between the two germline ends. The CDR3 sequence is 15 residues long. CDR3 region: CASSRGTTMNTEAFF. The CDR3 nucleotides are TGTGCCAGCAGTAGAGGGACAACCATGAACACTGAAGCTTTCTTT.

J is TRBJ1-6 and V is TRBV14, with D possibly TRBD1 on 6 matching bases. Germline lookup yields CDR1 SGHDN and CDR2 FVKESK. Deletions cut 4 bases from V and 10 bases from J, with 14 bases between. The CDR3 runs 14 residues. This CDR3 reads CASSRGKGGSPLHF. As DNA, the CDR3 is TGTGCCAGCAGCCGAGGGAAGGGGGGGTCACCCCTCCACTTT.

This CDR3 reads CASSTLQGSRAEAFF. The CDR3 DNA is TGTGCCAGTAGTACCCTACAGGGGTCGAGGGCTGAAGCTTTCTTT. This chain links TRBV19 with TRBJ1-1; TRBD1 agrees at 7 bases. The length of the CDR3 is 15 residues. Trimming took 4 bases from V and 6 from J; bases not matched to a gene: 11. The germline gives CDR1 LNHDA, CDR2 SQIVND (reference sequence).

The chain couples TRBV2 to TRBJ2-1; the D gene is possibly TRBD2 (6 bases). Germline V lookup: CDR1 SNHLY, CDR2 FYNNEI. This CDR3 comprises 12 residues. Trimming took 7 bases from V and 10 from J, leaving 14 bases between them. For the CDR3, the DNA is TGTGCCAGCAACCGACTAGTGGAGGAGCAGTTCTTC. Its translation is CASNRLVEEQFF.

The rearrangement joins TRBV7-2 to TRBJ1-2, with 12 bases lining up with TRBD1. The germline CDR1 and CDR2 sequences are SGHTA and FQGNSA. J lost 7 bases, V lost 1 base, and 10 bases had no gene match. The CDR3 length is 17 residues. The CDR3 sequence: CASSLVGTGGALSGYTF. The CDR3 DNA is TGTGCCAGCAGCTTAGTAGGGACAGGGGGCGCTCTGTCTGGCTACACCTTC. The variable domain in full, completed from reference TRBV7-2 and TRBJ1-2, reads GAGVSQSPSNKVTEKGKDVELRCDPISGHTALYWYRQSLGQGLEFLIYFQGNSAPDKSGLPSDRFSAERTGGSVSTLTIQRTQQEDSAVYLCASSLVGTGGALSGYTFGSGTRLTVV.

The chain couples TRBV13 to TRBJ2-4; 13 bases are a match to TRBD2. The CDR3 contains 16 residues. J lost 4 bases, V lost 5 bases, and 5 bases had no gene match. Germline values: CDR1 PRHDT, CDR2 FYEKMQ (reference sequence). CDR3: CASSPPGLAGKNIQYF. The CDR3 bases are TGTGCCAGCAGCCCGCCGGGACTAGCGGGGAAAAACATTCAGTACTTC. The full variable domain, its missing parts supplied by reference TRBV13 and TRBJ2-4, is AAGVIQSPRHLIKEKRETATLKCYPIPRHDTVYWYQQGPGQDPQFLISFYEKMQSDKGSIPDRFSAQQFSDYHSELNMSSLELGDSALYFCASSPPGLAGKNIQYFGAGTRLSVL.

The V call is TRBV30, the J call TRBJ1-1, with D unresolved. Germline values: CDR1 GTSNPN, CDR2 SVGIG (reference sequence). This CDR3 contains 14 residues. V was cut by 4 bases and J by 6 bases, with 18 bases left in between. This CDR3 is CAWKRRAEGPEAFF. CDR3 sequence (DNA): TGTGCCTGGAAAAGAAGGGCAGAGGGTCCTGAAGCTTTCTTT.